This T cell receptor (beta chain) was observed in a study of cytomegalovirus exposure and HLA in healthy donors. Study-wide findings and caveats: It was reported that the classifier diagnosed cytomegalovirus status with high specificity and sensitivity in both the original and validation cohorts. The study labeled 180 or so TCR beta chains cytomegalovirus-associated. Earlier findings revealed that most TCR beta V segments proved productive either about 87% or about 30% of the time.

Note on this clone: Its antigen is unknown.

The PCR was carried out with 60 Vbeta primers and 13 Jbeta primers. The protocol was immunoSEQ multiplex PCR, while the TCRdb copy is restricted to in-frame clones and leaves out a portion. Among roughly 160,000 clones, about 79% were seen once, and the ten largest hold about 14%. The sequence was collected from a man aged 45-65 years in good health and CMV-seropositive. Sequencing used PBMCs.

CDR3 region: CASSVKSLDRVRGYTF. CDR3 sequence (DNA): TGTGCCAGCAGTGTCAAGAGCCTCGACAGGGTCCGAGGCTACACCTTC. V is TRBV6-1 and J is TRBJ1-2; 7 bases agree with TRBD1. Germline loops: CDR1 MNHNS, CDR2 SASEGT. The length of the CDR3 is 16 residues. J was trimmed by 8 bases and V by 4 bases; bases with no gene match: 16.